The present T cell receptor beta chain was sequenced within a study of type 1 regulatory T cells. The overall study: This in vitro CD4 product, T-allo10, is enriched for Tr1 cells and alloantigen-specific.

This CDR3 contains 15 residues. V shed 6 bases, J shed 4 bases, and the junction held 6 bases outside the gene matches. Germline V gene data show CDR1 as LNHDA and CDR2 as SQIVND (reference sequence). This clonotype has just a few counts. What it binds is unknown. TCRdb used MiXCR to reprocess the reads, holding one entry per CDR3 protein. The data contain 60,000 to 70,000 distinct CDR3 sequences, 49% of them seen just once; the ten biggest clones take up roughly 2.1%. V is TRBV19 and J is TRBJ2-2; 9 bases align to TRBD1. The TCR sequence derives from a human donor in good health. Specimen: cultured non-Tr1 T cells, either the whole culture or a sorted T cell fraction (not recorded which). Written as DNA, the CDR3 is TGTGCCAGTAGAAGACAGGGGGTGTTCACCGGGGAGCTGTTTTTT. Protein sequence: CASRRQGVFTGELFF.